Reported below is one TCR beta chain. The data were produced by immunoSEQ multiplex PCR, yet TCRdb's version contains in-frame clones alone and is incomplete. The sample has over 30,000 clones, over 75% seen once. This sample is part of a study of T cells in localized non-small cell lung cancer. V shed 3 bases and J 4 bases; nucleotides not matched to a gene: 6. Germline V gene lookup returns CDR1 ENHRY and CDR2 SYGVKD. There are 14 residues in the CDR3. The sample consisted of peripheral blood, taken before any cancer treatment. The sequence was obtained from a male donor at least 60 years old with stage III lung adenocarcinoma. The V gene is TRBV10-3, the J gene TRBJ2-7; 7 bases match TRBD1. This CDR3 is CAISDLKGAYEQYF. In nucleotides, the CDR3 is TGTGCCATCAGTGATTTAAAGGGGGCTTACGAGCAGTACTTC.